These T cell receptor beta chains were read from a single sample in a study of response to subunit inactivated influenza vaccine. Using its own MiXCR run on the RT-PCR reads, TCRdb lists one record per CDR3 protein. The data show 500,000 to 550,000 distinct CDR3 sequences, roughly 25% seen once. The same data also contributed to another study, on T cells expressing NK-cell markers.

This specimen consisted of CD4+ T cells sorted from PBMCs, obtained about 11 days after vaccination. These receptors all come from a man aged 50-59 years who received an inactivated influenza vaccine. The CDR3 runs from the conserved cysteine through the conserved F or W. D genes are given only for firm matches. Rows may omit the clone size; those that give it use once, few, many or a size class.

>.|TRBJ1-1|.|TRBV19
TGTGCCAGTAGTATCCGGGACACTGCTTCTAACACTGAAGCTTTCTTT
CASSIRDTASNTEAFF
>.|TRBJ2-1|.|TRBV21-1
TGTGCCAGCAGCAAAGTCTACCTAGCGGGCCACAATGAGCAGTTCTTC
CASSKVYLAGHNEQFF
>many|TRBJ1-5|TRBD1|TRBV20-1
TGCAGTGTGGGACAGGGGGCGAATCAGCCCCAGCATTTT
CSVGQGANQPQHF
>.|TRBJ2-5|.|TRBV3-1
TGTGCCAGCAGCCAAGATGGGGCGGTTAGGGAGACCCAGTACTTC
CASSQDGAVRETQYF
>.|TRBJ1-4|TRBD1|TRBV6-5
TGTGCCAGCAGTTACTCGGGACAGGCTAATGAAAAACTGTTTTTT
CASSYSGQANEKLFF
>.|TRBJ1-2|.|TRBV6-5
TGTGCCAGCAGGCGGGGGGCGAATGGCTACACCTTC
CASRRGANGYTF
>.|TRBJ2-7|.|TRBV27
TGTGCCAGTAGGGAAGGGCAGAGGGAGCAGTACTTC
CASREGQREQYF
>few|TRBJ1-6|TRBD1|TRBV6-1
TGTGCCAGCAGACCCGGGACAGGCAATTCACCCCTCCACTTT
CASRPGTGNSPLHF
>few|TRBJ2-2|.|TRBV6-2/TRBV6-3
TGTGCCAGCAGTTACATGACTCCGAACACCGGGGAGCTGTTTTTT
CASSYMTPNTGELFF
>.|TRBJ2-7|.|TRBV12-3/TRBV12-4
TGTGCCAGCAGCCGGGACATTTTTTACGAGCAGTACTTC
CASSRDIFYEQYF
>.|TRBJ1-1|.|TRBV18
TGTGCCAGCTCACCACCGGGGGTCCCGGGGAACACTGAAGCTTTCTTT
CASSPPGVPGNTEAFF
>few|TRBJ1-6|.|TRBV10-3
TGTGCCATCAGTGACCCCACATCAATGAGGAATTCACCCCTCCACTTT
CAISDPTSMRNSPLHF
>few|TRBJ2-2|.|TRBV12-3/TRBV12-4
TGTGCCAGCAGTTTCGGCGCAGCCGGGGAGCTGTTTTTT
CASSFGAAGELFF
>.|TRBJ2-3|TRBD2|TRBV7-3
TGTGCCAGCAGCCGGGGTAGCGGGAGGGCCGGGGCAGATACGCAGTATTTT
CASSRGSGRAGADTQYF
>few|TRBJ2-3|.|TRBV7-9
TGTGCCAGCAGCACCAACAGGGGAGGGACAGATACGCAGTATTTT
CASSTNRGGTDTQYF
>many|TRBJ2-7|TRBD1|TRBV6-1
TGTGCCAGCAGTGAAGGGACAGGATTCTACGAGCAGTACTTC
CASSEGTGFYEQYF
>.|TRBJ2-1|TRBD2|TRBV10-3
TGTGCCATCACCGACCTCTCTAGCGGCGACTACAATGAGCAGTTCTTC
CAITDLSSGDYNEQFF
>.|TRBJ1-4|.|TRBV9
TGTGCCAGCAGCGCCCAGGCAGGCTTTGGTGAAAAACTGTTTTTT
CASSAQAGFGEKLFF
>.|TRBJ2-5|.|TRBV5-1
TGCGCCAGCAGCCCAATACCGGGACCACAAGAGACCCAGTACTTC
CASSPIPGPQETQYF
>.|TRBJ2-2|.|TRBV28
TGTGCCAGCAGTTCGAGACTGGCGAACACCGGGGAGCTGTTTTTT
CASSSRLANTGELFF
>.|TRBJ2-1|TRBD2|TRBV7-2
TGTGCCAGCAGTAGAGGACTAGCGGGAGACTACAATGAGCAGTTCTTC
CASSRGLAGDYNEQFF
>.|TRBJ1-5|.|TRBV12-3/TRBV12-4
TGTGCCAGCAGTCTAAAGGACACCAATCAGCCCCAGCATTTT
CASSLKDTNQPQHF
>.|TRBJ2-3|TRBD1|TRBV7-9
TGTGCCAGCAGCGTAGGGACAGGGGACACAGATACGCAGTATTTT
CASSVGTGDTDTQYF
>.|TRBJ1-2|.|TRBV6-5
TGTGCCAGCAGTCCCCAGCCCTGGGGCTACACCTTC
CASSPQPWGYTF
>few|TRBJ2-1|TRBD2|TRBV15
TGTGCCACCAGCACGCCAGGGCGGGGGGGTTTTGATGAGCAGTTCTTC
CATSTPGRGGFDEQFF
>.|TRBJ2-5|.|TRBV6-4
TGTGCCAGTGTTGGAGCCTGGGAGACCCAGTACTTC
CASVGAWETQYF
>.|TRBJ1-2|.|TRBV12-3/TRBV12-4
TGTGCCAGCACCCCCGGACGGTCCTATGGCTACACCTTC
CASTPGRSYGYTF
>few|TRBJ1-6|.|TRBV7-9
TGTGCCAGCAGCTTAGAACCCGGATCACCCCTCCACTTT
CASSLEPGSPLHF
>few|TRBJ1-1|.|TRBV7-9
TGTGCCAGCAGCCCCCAGGGTACCATCACTGAAGCTTTCTTT
CASSPQGTITEAFF
>.|TRBJ2-1|.|TRBV30
TGTGCCTGGAGTGTACCCTCCGGGGGGCTTTACAATGAGCAGTTCTTC
CAWSVPSGGLYNEQFF
>few|TRBJ2-7|TRBD2|TRBV7-8
TGTGCCAGCAGCTTAGACGGACTAGCAGTCGTCCTACCTTCCTACGAGCAGTACTTC
CASSLDGLAVVLPSYEQYF
>.|TRBJ2-7|.|TRBV5-1
TGCGCCAGCAGCGCCCTTGGGGGTGGGACCTACGAGCAGTACTTC
CASSALGGGTYEQYF
>.|TRBJ1-2|.|TRBV4-3
TGCGCCAGCAGGCCCACATCCGAACGGCATGGCTACACCTTC
CASRPTSERHGYTF